The 19 T cell receptor beta chains listed next were all sequenced from one sample in a study of regulatory T cells in long-lasting Graves disease. With iRepertoire HTBI primers and Arm-PCR of CDR3 regions, TCR beta libraries were built. Each CDR3 protein gets one entry after TCRdb re-called the multiplex PCR reads with MiXCR. The sample holds hundreds of thousands of distinct CDR3 sequences; roughly 20% are singletons and the top ten take about 8.3%. As for time point: persistent/refractory GD, antithyroid drugs over 5 years with positive TRAb. Extracted RNA from PBMCs served as the source of the TCR library. The input for sequencing was peripheral blood mononuclear cells (PBMCs), taken when the disease was refractory, from a patient treated with antithyroid drugs. The receptors stem from a female donor with Graves disease.

The V gene is TRBV11-1, the J gene TRBJ2-1; 8 bases are a match to TRBD2. Germline V gene sequence: CDR1 SGHAT, CDR2 FQDESV (reference sequence). The CDR3 is 15 residues long. The V and J ends lost 8 bases and 8 bases, in that order; junction bases with no gene match: 14. For the CDR3, the DNA is TGTGCCAGCGGGCAGGGCGGGGGGCGCGGACATGAGCAGTTCTTC. This translates into CASGQGGGRGHEQFF.

This chain connects TRBV19 to TRBJ2-3; unclear D gene. This CDR3 has 17 amino acids. Germline V gene data show CDR1 as LNHDA and CDR2 as SQIVND (reference sequence). Trimming stripped 6 bases from V and 0 bases from J, with 19 bases between. This CDR3 is CASSKRSSALSTDTQYF. The CDR3 bases are TGTGCCAGTAGCAAACGGTCGAGCGCATTAAGCACAGATACGCAGTATTTT.

This chain uses TRBV5-1 with TRBJ2-4; no reliable D call. From germline, CDR1 is SGHRS and CDR2 YFSETQ. V lost 0 bases and J 2 bases, leaving 15 bases between the germline ends. The CDR3 covers 17 residues. The CDR3 protein is CASSLGPGKSSKNIQYF. The CDR3 DNA sequence: TGCGCCAGCAGCTTGGGACCAGGTAAATCGTCCAAAAACATTCAGTACTTC. The variable domain in full, with the rest retrieved from reference TRBV5-1 and TRBJ2-4, is KAGVTQTPRYLIKTRGQQVTLSCSPISGHRSVSWYQQTPGQGLQFLFEYFSETQRNKGNFPGRFSGRQFSNSRSEMNVSTLELGDSALYLCASSLGPGKSSKNIQYFGAGTRLSVL.

A note on this clonotype: One end of the junction does not line up with germline, which may come from a read error. This chain joins TRBV20-1 and TRBJ2-7; D is perhaps TRBD2 (6 bases). The CDR3 is 11 amino acids. Germline lookup yields CDR1 DFQATT and CDR2 SNEGSKA (reference sequence). CDR3 sequence: CSASPGRRIVF. Here the CDR3 DNA reads TGCAGTGCTAGCCCGGGGAGGCGCATCGTTTTC.

This sequence joins TRBV19 and TRBJ1-5, with 8 bases matching TRBD1. J lost 6 bases, V lost 4 bases, and 5 bases had no gene match. The CDR3 extends over 14 amino acids. Germline-derived CDR1 and CDR2 are LNHDA and SQIVND (reference sequence). The CDR3 DNA follows: TGTGCCAGTAGTACCGGACAGGGACGTCAGCCCCAGCATTTT. Translated, it gives CASSTGQGRQPQHF.

This clonotype was detected only a few times. The chain carries TRBV4-1 and TRBJ1-1; TRBD1 is a possible D gene (6 bases). The CDR3 loop spans 15 amino acids. Germline CDR1 and CDR2: MGHRA and YSYEKL. V lost 4 bases and J lost 1, with 13 bases in between. The DNA for the CDR3 is TGCGCCAGCAGCCTAAGCTGGGGGGCGAACACTGAAGCTTTCTTT. Its translation is CASSLSWGANTEAFF.

This clonotype was seen ten or more times. The CDR3 region is CATSDFTGAAGETQYF. The CDR3 DNA reads TGTGCCACCAGTGATTTTACAGGGGCGGCGGGGGAGACCCAGTACTTC. The chain has TRBV24-1 and TRBJ2-5; a possible D gene is TRBD1 (7 bases). Deletions cut 1 base from V and 5 bases from J, with 16 bases between. The CDR3 extends over 16 amino acids. The V gene's germline CDR1 is KGHDR and CDR2 SFDVKD.

This clonotype has a handful of counts. The chain is built from TRBV15 and TRBJ1-1, with TRBD1 as a possible D gene (6 bases). CDR1 LNHNV and CDR2 YYDKDF come from the germline V gene (reference sequence). CDR3 length: 17 residues. The V and J ends lost 1 base and 4 bases respectively, with 19 bases between them. CDR3 sequence (DNA): TGTGCCACCAGCAGAGGGGACAAAAGATTGATTAGCACTGAAGCTTTCTTT. Its protein is CATSRGDKRLISTEAFF. Full variable domain (rest looked up from reference TRBV15 and TRBJ1-1): DAMVIQNPRYQVTQFGKPVTLSCSQTLNHNVMYWYQQKSSQAPKLLFHYYDKDFNNEADTPDNFQSRRPNTSFCFLDIRSPGLGDTAMYLCATSRGDKRLISTEAFFGQGTRLTVV.

The CDR3 region is CASSVGGATNEKLFF. The CDR3 DNA reads as TGTGCCAGCAGCGTAGGAGGGGCGACTAATGAAAAACTGTTTTTT. The chain employs TRBV9 and TRBJ1-4, with a possible D match to TRBD1 (5 bases). The CDR3 extends over 15 amino acids. The V end lost 0 bases, the J end lost 2 bases, and 8 bases lay between the germline ends. CDR1 and CDR2 from the germline V gene are SGDLS and YYNGEE.

There are many counts of this clonotype. The chain has TRBV3-1 and TRBJ1-2; 8 positions match TRBD1. The V segment lost 4 bases and the J segment 6 bases; nucleotides outside the gene matches: 10. There are 15 residues in the CDR3. Per the germline V gene, CDR1 is LGHDT and CDR2 is YNNKEL (reference sequence). The CDR3, as DNA: TGTGCCAGCAGCCTACCAGGGGGCCGAAAGAATGGCTACACCTTC. Translation gives CASSLPGGRKNGYTF.

Many counts were recorded for this clonotype. The chain has TRBV28 and TRBJ1-5; TRBD1 aligns across 7 bases. V was clipped by 6 bases and J by 7 bases; unmatched bases: 12. Germline CDR1 is MDHEN and CDR2 is SYDVKM. CDR3 length equals 15 residues. CDR3 in amino acids: CASSPRGGSGQPQHF. In nucleotides, the CDR3 is TGTGCCAGCAGCCCGAGAGGGGGCTCCGGACAGCCCCAGCATTTT.

The chain carries TRBV28 and TRBJ1-1; D not certain. The CDR3 totals 15 residues. Germline lookup yields CDR1 MDHEN and CDR2 SYDVKM. V was cut by 3 bases and J by 1 base, with 12 bases left in between. CDR3 nucleotide sequence: TGTGCCAGCAGTTTCGAGGTCAGAAAGAACACTGAAGCTTTCTTT. Amino acids: CASSFEVRKNTEAFF.

This clonotype has a count of ten or more. The chain combines TRBV11-2 with TRBJ1-4; D not resolved. The V end lost 3 bases, the J end lost 4 bases, and 9 bases lay between the germline ends. Germline V CDR1 and CDR2: SGHAT, FQNNGV. The CDR3 covers 14 residues. This CDR3 is CASSLPAVNEKLFF. In DNA, the CDR3 is TGTGCCAGCAGCTTGCCAGCAGTTAATGAAAAACTGTTTTTT.

This clonotype was counted at least ten times. The chain is built from TRBV6-1 and TRBJ1-2; no firm D call. The CDR3 consists of 12 residues. The V gene's germline CDR1 is MNHNS and CDR2 SASEGT. Between the trimmed V and J ends, which lost 6 bases and 2 bases, there was a span of 7 bases. For the CDR3, the DNA is TGTGCCAGCAGCCCCAGAAACTATGGCTACACCTTC. This translates into CASSPRNYGYTF.

This chain joins TRBV6-1 and TRBJ2-6; the match to TRBD1 covers 7 bases. The CDR3 loop spans 15 amino acids. V lost 6 bases to trimming and J lost 0 bases; unmatched junction nucleotides: 2. Per germline, CDR1 MNHNS and CDR2 SASEGT. The CDR3 DNA reads as TGTGCCAGCAGCAGGGGGTTCTCTGGGGCCAACGTCCTGACTTTC. It encodes CASSRGFSGANVLTF.

V gene TRBV7-9 combines with J gene TRBJ2-1; D is ambiguous. CDR1 and CDR2 from the germline V gene are SEHNR and FQNEAQ (reference sequence). The CDR3 spans 12 residues. Deletions cut 4 bases from V and 7 bases from J, with 8 bases between. Written as DNA, the CDR3 is TGTGCCAGCAGCTACCAGTTGAATGAGCAGTTCTTC. Translation gives CASSYQLNEQFF. The variable domain in full, completed from reference TRBV7-9 and TRBJ2-1, reads DTGVSQNPRHKITKRGQNVTFRCDPISEHNRLYWYRQTLGQGPEFLTYFQNEAQLEKSRLLSDRFSAERPKGSFSTLEIQRTEQGDSAMYLCASSYQLNEQFFGPGTRLTVL.

This clonotype was counted only a few times. V gene TRBV6-1 combines with J gene TRBJ1-5; possibly TRBD1 for D (5 bases). Germline V gene lookup returns CDR1 MNHNS and CDR2 SASEGT. The CDR3 sequence is 14 residues long. Trimming removed 1 base from V and 7 bases from J, with 11 bases in between. The CDR3 region is CASSEVRGGQPQHF. DNA for the CDR3: TGTGCCAGCAGTGAAGTGAGGGGAGGGCAGCCCCAGCATTTT.

The rearrangement joins TRBV19 to TRBJ1-1; 9 bases fit TRBD1. The V gene end was trimmed by 2 bases and the J gene end by 0 bases; junction bases not matched to a gene: 4. This CDR3 spans 16 amino acids. Germline loops: CDR1 LNHDA, CDR2 SQIVND (reference sequence). The CDR3 region is CASSITGGDVNTEAFF. CDR3 sequence (DNA): TGTGCCAGTAGTATAACAGGGGGCGACGTGAACACTGAAGCTTTCTTT.

This clonotype occurred a few times. This chain links TRBV7-9 with TRBJ1-2; D perhaps matches TRBD1 (6 bases). Germline CDR1 and CDR2: SEHNR and FQNEAQ (reference sequence). The CDR3 sequence is 18 residues long. Trimming took off 4 bases at V and 3 bases at J, with 24 bases between the two ends. CDR3 sequence (DNA): TGTGCCAGCAGCTCATACAGGGTAGGCGAAATGATGGACTATGGCTACACCTTC. It encodes CASSSYRVGEMMDYGYTF.